This T cell receptor beta chain came from a study of early T cells in non-severe SARS-CoV-2 infection. The wider study: Alpha and beta chains were unpaired, from unsorted whole-blood bulk RNA.

Trimming left V 4 bases short and J 3 bases short, with 21 bases between. The CDR3 is 17 amino acids. Germline V gene data show CDR1 as MGHRA and CDR2 as YSYEKL. The protocol attached unique molecular identifiers to individual cDNA molecules. MiXCR, run by TCRdb on the 5' RACE reads, gives a single entry per CDR3 protein. The sample gives more than 55,000 distinct CDR3 sequences, 4% to 6% of which show up once; more than 3% is in the top ten. This receptor was obtained from an adult who was a healthcare worker with PCR-confirmed SARS-CoV-2 infection or an uninfected control (not recorded which). The donor label of this sample is uncertain. Sample: whole blood, taken at baseline. This chain joins TRBV4-1 and TRBJ1-1; possible D gene TRBD1, 6 bases. The CDR3 bases are TGCGCCAGCAGCCCTTCCGCCAGGGGCGGCATGGACACTGAAGCTTTCTTT. Its protein product is CASSPSARGGMDTEAFF.